The 6 T cell receptor beta chains reported below all come from one sample, sequenced in a study of beta chain features in type 1 diabetes. Isolated RNA was reverse transcribed in full, so expressed TCRB transcripts were sequenced. Sequencing used immunoSEQ multiplex PCR; TCRdb keeps in-frame clones, though not all of them. The profile shows fewer than 250,000 clones, 9% to 10% of them singletons. The sequenced sample was naive CD4+ T cells from blood. Receptors originate from a woman aged 18-35 years in good health.

The CDR3 loop reads CASSLVAGNQPQHF. The CDR3 DNA sequence: TGTGCCAGCAGCTTAGTCGCCGGTAATCAGCCCCAGCATTTT. The J gene is TRBJ1-5, the V gene TRBV7-6; D ambiguous. Trimming shortened V by 1 base and J by 4 bases, and 8 bases separated the two germline ends. Germline V gene sequence: CDR1 SGHVS, CDR2 FNYEAQ. The CDR3 extends over 14 amino acids.

The rearrangement joins TRBV30 to TRBJ1-4; 8 bases are shared with TRBD1. The CDR3 is 16 amino acids. Germline V CDR1 and CDR2: GTSNPN, SVGIG (reference sequence). V trimming: 3 bases; J trimming: 0 bases; junction bases outside the gene matches: 6. DNA for the CDR3: TGTGCCTGGAGGTCAGCGACAGGGGCAACTAATGAAAAACTGTTTTTT. Its protein product is CAWRSATGATNEKLFF.

This clone was recorded a few times. J is TRBJ2-3 and V is TRBV7-2; D call uncertain. The CDR3 contains 14 residues. Trimming shortened V by 4 bases and J by 4 bases, and 12 bases separated the two germline ends. Germline loops: CDR1 SGHTA, CDR2 FQGNSA. The DNA for the CDR3 is TGTGCCAGCAGCTATGGGCTCTCGGCAGATACGCAGTATTTT. Its protein product is CASSYGLSADTQYF.

CDR3 loop: CASSPKSRGGDEQYF. DNA for the CDR3: TGTGCCAGCTCACCGAAATCCCGGGGAGGCGACGAGCAGTACTTC. The chain combines TRBV18 with TRBJ2-7, with a tentative D call TRBD2 (6 bases). Trimming removed 3 bases from V and 5 bases from J, with 17 bases in between. The CDR3 consists of 15 residues. Germline loops: CDR1 KGHSH, CDR2 LQKENI. The variable domain in full, completed from reference TRBV18 and TRBJ2-7, reads NAGVMQNPRHLVRRRGQEARLRCSPMKGHSHVYWYRQLPEEGLKFMVYLQKENIIDESGMPKERFSAEFPKEGPSILRIQQVVRGDSAAYFCASSPKSRGGDEQYFGPGTRLTVT.

The chain has TRBV29-1 and TRBJ2-7; 7 bases fit TRBD1. The germline V gene encodes CDR1 SQVTM and CDR2 ANQGSEA. CDR3 size: 12 residues. The V and J ends lost 8 bases and 1 base, in that order; junction bases with no gene match: 5. CDR3: CSFRTGSYEQYF. DNA for the CDR3: TGCAGCTTTAGGACAGGATCCTACGAGCAGTACTTC.

The chain has TRBV30 and TRBJ1-2; 8 nucleotides agree with TRBD1. CDR3 size: 13 residues. Trimming removed 2 bases from V and 4 bases from J; junction bases left unmatched: 3. The germline V gene has CDR1 GTSNPN and CDR2 SVGIG (reference sequence). The CDR3 loop is CAWSPGGFYGYTF. Written as DNA, the CDR3 is TGTGCCTGGAGTCCAGGGGGCTTCTATGGCTACACCTTC.